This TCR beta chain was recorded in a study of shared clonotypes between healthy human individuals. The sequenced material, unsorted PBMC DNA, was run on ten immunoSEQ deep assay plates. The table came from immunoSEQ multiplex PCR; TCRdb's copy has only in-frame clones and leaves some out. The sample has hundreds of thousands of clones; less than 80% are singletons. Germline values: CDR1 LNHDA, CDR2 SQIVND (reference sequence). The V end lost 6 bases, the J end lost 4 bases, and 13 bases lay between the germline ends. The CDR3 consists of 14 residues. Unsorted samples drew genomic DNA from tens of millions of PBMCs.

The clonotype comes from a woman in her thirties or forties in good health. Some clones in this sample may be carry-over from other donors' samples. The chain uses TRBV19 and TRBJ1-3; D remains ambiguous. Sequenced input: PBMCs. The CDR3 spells CASRISGGGNTIYF. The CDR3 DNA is TGTGCCAGTAGAATCTCTGGCGGCGGAAACACCATATATTTT. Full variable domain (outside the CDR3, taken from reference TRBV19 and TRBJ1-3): DGGITQSPKYLFRKEGQNVTLSCEQNLNHDAMYWYRQDPGQGLRLIYYSQIVNDFQKGDIAEGYSVSREKKESFPLTVTSAQKNPTAFYLCASRISGGGNTIYFGEGSWLTVV.